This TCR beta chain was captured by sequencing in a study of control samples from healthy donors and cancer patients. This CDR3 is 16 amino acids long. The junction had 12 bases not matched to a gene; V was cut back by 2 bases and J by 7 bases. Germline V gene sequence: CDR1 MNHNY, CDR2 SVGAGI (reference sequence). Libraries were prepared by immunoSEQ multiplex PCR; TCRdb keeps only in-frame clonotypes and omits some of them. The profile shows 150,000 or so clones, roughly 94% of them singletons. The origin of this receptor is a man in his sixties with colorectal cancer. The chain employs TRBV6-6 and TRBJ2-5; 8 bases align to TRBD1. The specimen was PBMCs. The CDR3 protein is CASSYLFGQGGRTQYF. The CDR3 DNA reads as TGTGCCAGCAGTTACCTCTTTGGACAGGGAGGACGGACCCAGTACTTC.